This T cell receptor beta chain is from a study of T-cell memory formation after mild COVID-19. Regarding the study as a whole: CD8+ contracting clones occupied EMRA, while CD4+ ones occupied mainly CM and EM. Whereas later expanders leaned CD4+, clones contracting day 15 to 85 showed a balanced CD4/CD8 makeup. Nothing confirmed that second-wave clones peaking on day 37 were specific for SARS-CoV-2.

For this clonotype: Antigen: not known.

Looked up from germline, CDR1 is MNHNY and CDR2 is SVGAGI (reference sequence). The CDR3 sequence is 13 residues long. Deletions cut 6 bases from V and 0 bases from J, with 8 bases between. Each CDR3 protein gets one entry after TCRdb re-called the 5' RACE reads with MiXCR. The data contain about 350,000 distinct CDR3 sequences, roughly 13% of them singletons. V gene TRBV6-6 combines with J gene TRBJ1-1; D might be TRBD1 (6 bases). Material: PBMCs or a T cell subset sorted from them (not recorded which). The TCR originated in a man aged 18 to 30 who had mild COVID-19 (a few samples of this study predate the infection). Cell type and time point are not known. In DNA form, the CDR3 reads TGTGCCAGCAGGGGACATATGAACACTGAAGCTTTCTTT. This sequence encodes CASRGHMNTEAFF.